These T cell receptor beta chains were read from a single sample in a study of blood T cells in healthy people across ages. One entry per CDR3 protein results from TCRdb running MiXCR on the 5' RACE reads. The sample yields about 1.8 million distinct CDR3 sequences, about 49% seen once. Material: blood. These receptors originate from a woman aged 40 to 50 in good health. Each CDR3 is given with its conserved first and last residue. The order of the fields is CDR3 DNA, CDR3 protein, J gene, clone size, D gene, V gene. A D gene is named only where the DNA matches it firmly. Size is stated for part of the rows, as once, few or many counts, or as a class when the clone is expanded.

TGTGCCAGCAGTGGAAGACAGCGGGGGGGCACAGATACGCAGTATTTT,CASSGRQRGGTDTQYF,TRBJ2-3,-,TRBD2,TRBV2
TGCGCCAGCAGCGTGGCTGCGGGGGATCAGCCCCAGCATTTT,CASSVAAGDQPQHF,TRBJ1-5,-,-,TRBV5-1
TGTGCCAGCAGTGAGATGACAGGGTCAAGGGAGACCCAGTACTTC,CASSEMTGSRETQYF,TRBJ2-5,few,TRBD1,TRBV28
TGTGCCATCAGTGAGCCAAACCGACCCTACGAGCAGTACTTC,CAISEPNRPYEQYF,TRBJ2-7,-,-,TRBV10-3
TGTGCCAGCAGTTACGGTGCTTCCGGGAACACTGAAGCTTTCTTT,CASSYGASGNTEAFF,TRBJ1-1,-,-,TRBV6-5
TGTGCCAGCAGTTTCCCGACTGGAGAGCAGTTCTTC,CASSFPTGEQFF,TRBJ2-1,-,-,TRBV6-5
TGTGCCAGCAGTTTAGGCCCCGGGGGCGGAGGACAGCCCCAGCATTTT,CASSLGPGGGGQPQHF,TRBJ1-5,-,-,TRBV27
TGTGCCAGCAGCGTAGCCAGGGGCCCGTCGGGTGAGCAGTTCTTC,CASSVARGPSGEQFF,TRBJ2-1,-,-,TRBV9
TGCAGTGCTCTGACTAGCGGAGGTGGCACAGATACGCAGTATTTT,CSALTSGGGTDTQYF,TRBJ2-3,-,TRBD2,TRBV20-1
TGTGCCAGCAGCCAAACCGGGGAGAGCACAGATACGCAGTATTTT,CASSQTGESTDTQYF,TRBJ2-3,-,-,TRBV4-2
TGCATTGCTAGTCGAAACACGGGTATGGGACTCTACCGGGATGAAAAACTGTTTTTT,CIASRNTGMGLYRDEKLFF,TRBJ1-4,-,-,TRBV20-1
TGCAGTGCTAAAGGACTAGACACAGATACGCAGTATTTT,CSAKGLDTDTQYF,TRBJ2-3,-,TRBD2,TRBV20-1
TGCGCCAGCAGCCAAGATGGGGTAGGGACAGGGGGCTACGAGCAGTACTTC,CASSQDGVGTGGYEQYF,TRBJ2-7,many,TRBD1,TRBV4-3
TGCGCCAGCAGCCCAAGCGTACGGCAGTACTATGGCTACACCTTC,CASSPSVRQYYGYTF,TRBJ1-2,few,-,TRBV4-3
TGTGCCAGCACCTCGTGGGGGTCCGCTGAAGCTTTCTTT,CASTSWGSAEAFF,TRBJ1-1,-,-,TRBV5-6
TGTGCCAGCAGTGCCTCCGGAGCGGCCTACGAGCAGCACTTC,CASSASGAAYEQHF,TRBJ2-4,-,-,TRBV6-1